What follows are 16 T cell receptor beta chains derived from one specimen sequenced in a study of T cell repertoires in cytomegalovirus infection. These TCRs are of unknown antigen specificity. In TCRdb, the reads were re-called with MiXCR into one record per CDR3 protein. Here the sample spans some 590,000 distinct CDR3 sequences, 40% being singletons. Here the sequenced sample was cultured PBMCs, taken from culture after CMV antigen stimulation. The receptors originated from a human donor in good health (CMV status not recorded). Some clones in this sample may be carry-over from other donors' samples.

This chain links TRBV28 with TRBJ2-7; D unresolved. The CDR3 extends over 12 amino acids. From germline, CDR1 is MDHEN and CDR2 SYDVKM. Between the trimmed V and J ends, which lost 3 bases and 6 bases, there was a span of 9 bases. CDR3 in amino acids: CASSFSGREQYF. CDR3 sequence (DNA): TGTGCCAGCAGTTTCTCGGGCCGCGAGCAGTACTTC.

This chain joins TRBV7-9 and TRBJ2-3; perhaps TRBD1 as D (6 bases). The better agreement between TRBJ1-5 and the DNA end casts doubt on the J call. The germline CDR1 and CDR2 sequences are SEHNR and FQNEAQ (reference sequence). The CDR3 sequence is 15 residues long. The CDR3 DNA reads TGTGCCAGCAGCCCACTAGCGGGGGGCACAGATACGCAGCATTTT. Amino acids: CASSPLAGGTDTQHF.

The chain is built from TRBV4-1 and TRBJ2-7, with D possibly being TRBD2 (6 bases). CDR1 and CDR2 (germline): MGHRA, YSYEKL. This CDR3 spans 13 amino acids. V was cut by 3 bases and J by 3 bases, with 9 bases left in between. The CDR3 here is CASSQGLNYEQYF. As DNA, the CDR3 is TGCGCCAGCAGCCAGGGACTCAACTACGAGCAGTACTTC.

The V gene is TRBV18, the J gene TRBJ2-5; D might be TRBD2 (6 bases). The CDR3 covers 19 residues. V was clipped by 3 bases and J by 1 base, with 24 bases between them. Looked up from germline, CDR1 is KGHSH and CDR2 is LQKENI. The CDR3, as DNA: TGTGCCAGCTCACCCCCAGGACTAAAAGATGGAGGCACCCAAGAGACCCAGTACTTC. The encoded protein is CASSPPGLKDGGTQETQYF.

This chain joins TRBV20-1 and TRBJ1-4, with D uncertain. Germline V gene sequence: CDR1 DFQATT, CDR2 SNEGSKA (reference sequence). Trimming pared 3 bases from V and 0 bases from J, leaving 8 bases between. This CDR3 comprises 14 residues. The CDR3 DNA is TGCAGTGCTAGCGCTGCTGCAACTAATGAAAAACTGTTTTTT. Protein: CSASAAATNEKLFF.

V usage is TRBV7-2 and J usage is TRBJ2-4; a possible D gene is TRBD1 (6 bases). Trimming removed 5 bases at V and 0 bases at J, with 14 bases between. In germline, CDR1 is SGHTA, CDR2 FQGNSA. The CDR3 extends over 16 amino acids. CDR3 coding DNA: TGTGCCAGCAGCCTACAGGGCGCCGTAGCCAAAAACATTCAGTACTTC. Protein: CASSLQGAVAKNIQYF.

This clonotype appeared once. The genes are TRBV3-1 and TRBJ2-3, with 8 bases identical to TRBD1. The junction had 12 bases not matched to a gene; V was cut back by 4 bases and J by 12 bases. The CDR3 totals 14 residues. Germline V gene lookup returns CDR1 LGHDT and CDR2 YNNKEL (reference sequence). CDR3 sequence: CASSLTRTGLNQYF. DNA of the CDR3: TGTGCCAGCAGCCTAACGAGGACAGGGCTTAATCAGTATTTT.

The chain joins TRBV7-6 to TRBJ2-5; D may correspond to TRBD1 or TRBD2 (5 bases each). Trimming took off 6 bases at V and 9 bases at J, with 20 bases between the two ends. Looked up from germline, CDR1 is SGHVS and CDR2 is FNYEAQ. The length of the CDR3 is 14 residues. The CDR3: CASSPGLVGTAQYF. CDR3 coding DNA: TGTGCCAGCAGTCCTGGGCTAGTGGGGACGGCCCAGTACTTC.

For the CDR3, the DNA is TGTGCCAGCACACGAACCCAGGGCTCCTACGAGCAGTACTTC. Translating gives CASTRTQGSYEQYF. The chain uses TRBV7-2 and TRBJ2-7, with D perhaps TRBD1 (5 bases). Deletions cut 7 bases from V and 0 bases from J, with 13 bases between. Germline loops: CDR1 SGHTA, CDR2 FQGNSA. The length of the CDR3 is 14 residues.

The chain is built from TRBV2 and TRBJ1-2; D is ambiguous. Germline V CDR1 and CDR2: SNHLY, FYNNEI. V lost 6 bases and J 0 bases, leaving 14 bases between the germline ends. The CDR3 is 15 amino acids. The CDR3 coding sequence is TGTGCCAGCAGGACGAGCTTGGTGACTAACTATGGCTACACCTTC. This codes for CASRTSLVTNYGYTF.

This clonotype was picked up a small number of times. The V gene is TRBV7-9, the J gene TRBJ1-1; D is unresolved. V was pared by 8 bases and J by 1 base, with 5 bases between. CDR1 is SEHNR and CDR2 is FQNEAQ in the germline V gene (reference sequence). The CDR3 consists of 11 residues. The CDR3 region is CASLGNTEAFF. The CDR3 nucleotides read TGTGCCAGCTTGGGGAACACTGAAGCTTTCTTT.

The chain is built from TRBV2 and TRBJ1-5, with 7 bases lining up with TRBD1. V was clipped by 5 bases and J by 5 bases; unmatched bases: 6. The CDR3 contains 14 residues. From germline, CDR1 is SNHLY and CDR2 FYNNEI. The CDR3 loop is CASSKTGVDQPQHF. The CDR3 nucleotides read TGTGCCAGCAGTAAAACAGGGGTTGATCAGCCCCAGCATTTT.

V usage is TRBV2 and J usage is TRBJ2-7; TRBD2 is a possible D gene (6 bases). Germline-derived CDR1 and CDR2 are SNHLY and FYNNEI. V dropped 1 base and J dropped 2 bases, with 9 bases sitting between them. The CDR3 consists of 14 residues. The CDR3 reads CASSEVAGPYEQYF. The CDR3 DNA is TGTGCCAGCAGTGAAGTGGCGGGGCCCTACGAGCAGTACTTC.

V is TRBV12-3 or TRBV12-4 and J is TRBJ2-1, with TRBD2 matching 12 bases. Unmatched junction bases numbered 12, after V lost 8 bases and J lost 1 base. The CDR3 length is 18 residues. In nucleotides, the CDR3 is TGTGCCAGCTCTGGGCTAGCGGGGGGGGTGTGGTCCTACAATGAGCAGTTCTTC. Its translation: CASSGLAGGVWSYNEQFF.

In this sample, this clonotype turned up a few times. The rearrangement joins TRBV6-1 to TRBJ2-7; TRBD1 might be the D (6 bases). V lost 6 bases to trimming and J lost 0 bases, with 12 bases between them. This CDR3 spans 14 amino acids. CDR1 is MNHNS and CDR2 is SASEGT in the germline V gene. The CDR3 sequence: CASRTRGYSYEQYF. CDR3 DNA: TGTGCCAGCAGAACCAGGGGATACTCCTACGAGCAGTACTTC.

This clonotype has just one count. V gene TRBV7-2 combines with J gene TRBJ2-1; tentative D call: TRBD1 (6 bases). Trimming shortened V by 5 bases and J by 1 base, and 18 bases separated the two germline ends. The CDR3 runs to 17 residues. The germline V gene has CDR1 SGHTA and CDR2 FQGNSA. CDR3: CASSARSRDKSYNEQFF. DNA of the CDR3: TGTGCCAGCAGCGCAAGAAGCCGGGACAAGTCCTACAATGAGCAGTTCTTC.